This T cell receptor (beta chain) was recovered during a study of T cells in Graves' hyperthyroidism and ophthalmopathy. Study results and limitations: It was a median around seven months before onset that the model predicted ophthalmopathy.

In the case of this clonotype: The antigen remains undetermined.

The patients, who ranged from 18 to 65 in age, presented with newly diagnosed hyperthyroidism lasting under 2 months. Thyroid ultrasound and orbital computed tomography, with clinical symptoms and serum thyroxine and TRAb, informed diagnoses. V lost 1 base, J lost 7 bases, and 10 bases lay in between. CDR3 length equals 14 residues. The germline CDR1 and CDR2 sequences are SGHVS and FNYEAQ. Regions amplified from RNA transcripts were the TCR beta CDR3 regions. Researchers ran a first-round RT-PCR on the TCR CDR3 using the HTBI primer set. In TCRdb, the multiplex PCR reads were re-called with MiXCR into one record per CDR3 protein. The sample holds 400,000 to 500,000 distinct CDR3 sequences, roughly 14% seen once.

This TCR came from a woman in her late teens or twenties with Graves' hyperthyroidism. The chain carries TRBV7-6 and TRBJ2-2, with D perhaps matching TRBD2 (5 bases). The material sequenced was blood. The CDR3 nucleotides read TGTGCCAGCAGCTTAGGAGGGCTCGGCGGGGAGCTGTTTTTT. Encoded protein: CASSLGGLGGELFF.